The 23 T cell receptor beta chains given below trace back to one sample, sequenced in a study of blood T cells in healthy people across ages. Next came a second PCR, run for about 7 to 12 cycles, which used a sample-barcoded 5' primer along with a J-beta primer mix. TCRdb recomputed calls from the 5' RACE reads with MiXCR, one row per CDR3 protein. The sample lists fewer than 2 million distinct CDR3 sequences, around 42% seen once, with 23% in the top ten. The sample comprised blood. These receptors all come from a human donor in good health.

This clonotype was recorded a few times. The chain has TRBV12-3 or TRBV12-4 and TRBJ1-1; D is ambiguous. The CDR3 is 15 amino acids. Trimming left V 2 bases short and J 4 bases short, with 14 bases between. This CDR3 is CASSLRVGVSTEAFF. CDR3 nucleotide sequence: TGTGCCAGCAGTTTACGGGTTGGGGTGAGCACTGAAGCTTTCTTT.

Notes on this clonotype: Lacking the conserved final phenylalanine or tryptophan, this CDR3 likely reflects a read error. The genes are TRBV6-6 and TRBJ1-1; 9 bases agree with TRBD1. V shed 2 bases and J 11 bases; nucleotides not matched to a gene: 9. The CDR3 sequence is 14 residues long. CDR1 is MNHNY and CDR2 is SVGAGI in the germline V gene (reference sequence). CDR3 nucleotide sequence: TGTGCCAGCAGTTACCGGGACAGGGAAGGGGGGGCTTTCTGT. Amino acids: CASSYRDREGGAFC.

This clonotype was observed a few times. This rearrangement joins TRBV6-2 or TRBV6-3 to TRBJ2-1; 8 nucleotides match TRBD2. Germline-derived CDR1 and CDR2 are MNHEY and SVGEGT. This CDR3 region has 14 residues. The V segment lost 6 bases and the J segment 8 bases; nucleotides outside the gene matches: 9. This CDR3 reads CASRPGLGRDEQFF. CDR3 DNA sequence: TGTGCCAGCAGACCGGGACTAGGTAGGGATGAGCAGTTCTTC.

In its sample, this clonotype was seen many times. V is TRBV29-1 and J is TRBJ2-1; TRBD1 matches 9 bases. V dropped 7 bases and J dropped 8; count of bases not matched to a gene: 6. Germline loops: CDR1 SQVTM, CDR2 ANQGSEA. CDR3 length: 12 amino acids. CDR3 nucleotides: TGCAGCGGGACAGGGGATATTGATGAGCAGTTCTTC. Its protein product is CSGTGDIDEQFF.

This clonotype was detected ten times or more. The V and J genes are TRBV20-1 and TRBJ2-7, with D perhaps matching TRBD2 (6 bases). CDR1 and CDR2 (germline): DFQATT, SNEGSKA (reference sequence). Trimming stripped 7 bases from V and 0 bases from J, with 13 bases between. This CDR3 is built from 13 residues. This CDR3 reads CSVLRGDSYEQYF. The CDR3 DNA reads TGCAGTGTCCTCCGCGGGGACTCCTACGAGCAGTACTTC.

V gene TRBV20-1 combines with J gene TRBJ2-4; the D call may be TRBD1 or TRBD2 (6 bases each). V lost 3 bases and J lost 6, with 15 bases in between. This CDR3 is built from 14 residues. Germline V lookup: CDR1 DFQATT, CDR2 SNEGSKA (reference sequence). CDR3 nucleotides: TGCAGTGCTAGGAGGGGGGACGGTGGAAACATTCAGTACTTC. This translates into CSARRGDGGNIQYF.

This clonotype was picked up a small number of times. The chain combines TRBV11-1 with TRBJ2-7; no reliable D call. The V end lost 1 base, the J end lost 3 bases, and 10 bases lay between the germline ends. The CDR3 spans 14 residues. Germline V gene data show CDR1 as SGHAT and CDR2 as FQDESV (reference sequence). CDR3 amino acids: CASSLEDNNYEQYF. The DNA of the CDR3 is TGTGCCAGCAGCTTAGAGGATAATAACTACGAGCAGTACTTC.

This clonotype came up a few times. The gene calls are TRBV6-2 or TRBV6-3 and TRBJ2-5; 11 positions match TRBD2. The CDR3 is 15 amino acids. In germline, CDR1 is MNHEY, CDR2 SVGEGT. Germline trimming cut 6 bases from V and 2 bases from J; bases unmatched to any gene: 5. The CDR3 sequence is CASRTGLAEQETQYF. Written as DNA, the CDR3 is TGTGCCAGCAGGACGGGACTAGCGGAGCAAGAGACCCAGTACTTC.

On this clonotype: A read error may explain this, as a much larger clone is one base away. The V and J genes are TRBV10-3 and TRBJ2-4; no firm D call. Germline CDR1 ENHRY, CDR2 SYGVKD. CDR3 size: 13 residues. Trimming took 6 bases from V and 0 from J, leaving 6 bases between them. The chain's CDR3 is CAIREIAKNIQYF. CDR3 bases: TGTGCCATCAGGGAGATAGCCAAAAACATTCAGTACTTC.

This clonotype has just a few counts. The chain recombines TRBV7-9 with TRBJ2-5; TRBD2 is a possible D gene (6 bases). CDR3 size: 16 residues. Trimming removed 4 bases at V and 0 bases at J, with 15 bases between. CDR1 SEHNR and CDR2 FQNEAQ come from the germline V gene (reference sequence). The DNA of the CDR3 is TGTGCCAGCAGCTACGGGACTCCCACGTACCAAGAGACCCAGTACTTC. This translates into CASSYGTPTYQETQYF.

The genes are TRBV10-3 and TRBJ2-3; 11 nucleotides match TRBD2. Germline V gene data show CDR1 as ENHRY and CDR2 as SYGVKD. Germline trimming cut 10 bases from V and 5 bases from J; bases unmatched to any gene: 8. This CDR3 contains 14 residues. CDR3 nucleotides: TGTGCCACCGCACTAGCGGGGGAGAGAGATACGCAGTATTTT. It codes for CATALAGERDTQYF.

The chain joins TRBV18 to TRBJ1-1, with a weak D call TRBD1 (5 bases). The CDR3 has 14 amino acids. V lost 4 bases and J lost 2, with 11 bases in between. Germline assignment: CDR1 KGHSH and CDR2 LQKENI. The CDR3 DNA follows: TGTGCCAGCTCACGGGGGACGGATAACACTGAAGCTTTCTTT. Its translation is CASSRGTDNTEAFF.

In nucleotides, the CDR3 is TGTGCCAGCAGGGGGGGCGGGGAGAACTACGAGCAGTACTTC. This encodes CASRGGGENYEQYF. The chain uses TRBV28 and TRBJ2-7; D might be TRBD1 or TRBD2, each matching 6 bases. The germline CDR1 and CDR2 sequences are MDHEN and SYDVKM. Trimming removed 6 bases at V and 3 bases at J, with 15 bases between. The CDR3 has 14 amino acids.

This clonotype was seen more than once but under ten times. The CDR3 region has the DNA TGTGCCAGCAGTCCACCTTGGGGGAGGAGCTCCTACGAGCAGTACTTC. Encoded protein: CASSPPWGRSSYEQYF. V and J are TRBV28 and TRBJ2-7; tentative D call: TRBD2 (6 bases). V lost 5 bases and J 0 bases, leaving 17 bases between the germline ends. In germline, CDR1 is MDHEN, CDR2 SYDVKM. The CDR3 is 16 residues long.

The genes are TRBV20-1 and TRBJ2-2; no definite D call. V lost 6 bases to trimming and J lost 0 bases, with 23 bases between them. The CDR3 contains 18 residues. CDR1 is DFQATT and CDR2 is SNEGSKA in the germline V gene (reference sequence). Written as DNA, the CDR3 is TGCAGTGCCGCTCCCTCCGGCCACTACCACACGAACACCGGGGAGCTGTTTTTT. Amino acid sequence: CSAAPSGHYHTNTGELFF.

This clonotype appeared once. The chain is built from TRBV7-3 and TRBJ1-5, with 7 nucleotides matching TRBD1. CDR3 length equals 17 residues. V shed 4 bases and J 3 bases; nucleotides not matched to a gene: 12. Per the germline V gene, CDR1 is SGHTA and CDR2 is FQGTGA. This CDR3 is CASSYRQGVLPNQPQHF. The CDR3 bases are TGTGCCAGCAGCTATAGGCAGGGGGTACTACCCAATCAGCCCCAGCATTTT.

The chain carries TRBV20-1 and TRBJ1-6, with D perhaps matching TRBD1 (6 bases). Germline-derived CDR1 and CDR2 are DFQATT and SNEGSKA (reference sequence). This CDR3 has 13 residues. The germline V and J ends were trimmed by 5 bases and 7 bases, with 12 bases remaining between them. The CDR3 reads CSAVMDRNSPLHF. The CDR3, as DNA: TGCAGTGCTGTCATGGACAGAAATTCACCCCTCCACTTT.

The sample holds a few counts of this clonotype. The rearrangement uses TRBV28 and TRBJ2-6; TRBD1 matches 8 bases. The V gene end was trimmed by 2 bases and the J gene end by 2 bases; junction bases not matched to a gene: 8. The CDR3 covers 18 residues. Germline V gene data show CDR1 as MDHEN and CDR2 as SYDVKM. CDR3 coding DNA: TGTGCCAGCAGTTTAAACCCGAAACAGGGGGCTGGGGCCAACGTCCTGACTTTC. This encodes CASSLNPKQGAGANVLTF.

A note on this clonotype: One end of the junction does not line up with germline, which may come from a read error. The chain carries TRBV9 and TRBJ2-7; D is possibly TRBD2 (6 bases). From germline, CDR1 is SGDLS and CDR2 YYNGEE. There are 15 residues in the CDR3. CDR3 loop: CASSVEAGPHYELYF. For the CDR3, the DNA is TGTGCCAGCAGCGTAGAGGCGGGGCCACACTACGAGCTGTACTTC.

This clonotype was seen more than once but under ten times. V and J are TRBV12-5 and TRBJ2-3, with unresolved D. The germline gives CDR1 LGHNT, CDR2 FRNRAP. Trimming left V 0 bases short and J 4 bases short, with 5 bases between. The CDR3 sequence is 13 residues long. The CDR3 loop is CASGLVRPDTQYF. CDR3 DNA: TGTGCTAGTGGTTTGGTTCGTCCAGATACGCAGTATTTT.

The chain carries TRBV7-8 and TRBJ1-5; TRBD2 is a possible D gene (5 bases). The J call is in doubt because the DNA end fits TRBJ2-3 better. Germline V lookup: CDR1 SGHVS, CDR2 FQNEAQ. The CDR3 runs 15 residues. In DNA form, the CDR3 reads TGTGCCAGCAGCTTGAGGGAATTTAGCAATCAGCCCCAGTATTTT. Protein: CASSLREFSNQPQYF.

CDR3 sequence (DNA): TGTGCCAGCAGTTTCCTTGGGGCCCCCGGGCAGTTCTTC. It specifies CASSFLGAPGQFF. This chain uses TRBV12-3 or TRBV12-4 with TRBJ2-1; tentatively, D is TRBD1 (5 bases). V dropped 3 bases and J dropped 12 bases, with 15 bases sitting between them. The CDR3 has 13 amino acids.

The rearrangement uses TRBV27 and TRBJ1-2, with 9 bases aligning to TRBD1. This CDR3 has 15 amino acids. Per the germline V gene, CDR1 is MNHEY and CDR2 is SMNVEV (reference sequence). J was trimmed by 7 bases and V by 8 bases; bases with no gene match: 14. In DNA, the CDR3 is TGTGCCAGCGCCCTACGGGACAGGGTTTATAGTGGCTACACCTTC. Its protein is CASALRDRVYSGYTF.